This TCR beta chain was recorded in a study of T-cell reconstitution after alpha-beta-depleted transplantation in children. TCRbeta library construction was performed incorporating unique molecular identifiers. MiXCR was run by TCRdb on the PCR reads, yielding one entry per CDR3 protein. In the table there are 250,000 to 300,000 distinct CDR3 sequences, approximately 9.8% of which are singletons. This CDR3 comprises 14 residues. Germline CDR1 and CDR2: LNHDA and SQIVND (reference sequence). V was clipped by 6 bases and J by 2 bases; unmatched bases: 3. Ten or more counts support this clonotype. The specimen comprised PBMCs from the stem cell graft donor, sampled from the stem cell graft. This chain connects TRBV19 to TRBJ2-1; 8 positions match TRBD1. The sequence came from a human donor who donated a stem cell graft to a child with SCID. Here the CDR3 DNA reads TGTGCCAGTAGCCAACAGGGGGCCTACAATGAGCAGTTCTTC. It yields the protein CASSQQGAYNEQFF.